Sequencing of this T cell receptor (beta chain) was carried out in a study of blood T cell repertoires in COVID-19. Study at large: Researchers got acute and convalescent COVID-19 samples from the United States, Italy and Spain. PBMCs, B-cell-depleted T cells, or T cells were the source of the cDNA or gDNA that made up the material.

The repertoire was sequenced with immunoSEQ multiplex PCR; TCRdb's copy has only in-frame clones and lacks some. The sample lists fewer than 350,000 clones; less than 90% were seen once. Seattle-derived patients entered the study during active infection and were followed longitudinally. Germline V gene data show CDR1 as LNHDA and CDR2 as SQIVND (reference sequence). This CDR3 is 15 amino acids long. J gave up 8 bases and V 5 bases, and 10 bases lay outside the gene matches. V and J are TRBV19 and TRBJ2-1; 9 nucleotides align to TRBD1. The TCR comes from a woman aged 70-85 years with COVID-19, enrolled during active disease. Material for sequencing was peripheral blood. CDR3 DNA: TGTGCCAGTAGTCCTAGGACAGGGGATGGACATGAGCAGTTCTTC. Protein: CASSPRTGDGHEQFF.